Each of the 16 T cell receptor beta chains below was sequenced from the same sample in a study of cytomegalovirus exposure and HLA in healthy donors. Primers included in the PCR were 60 Vbeta and 13 Jbeta primers. Assay used: immunoSEQ multiplex PCR; TCRdb lists only in-frame clones, some missing. The sample has roughly 150,000 clones; around 75% are singletons. The sequenced sample consisted of PBMCs. The receptors come from a man between 18 and 29 years old in good health and CMV-seropositive.

J is TRBJ1-2 and V is TRBV28; D may be TRBD1 (5 bases). Germline V gene lookup returns CDR1 MDHEN and CDR2 SYDVKM. V lost 8 bases and J 7 bases, leaving 23 bases between the germline ends. The CDR3 extends over 15 amino acids. The DNA of the CDR3 is TGTGCCAGCGAAAGACCGGGACTCCGGGCGAGTGGCTACACCTTC. Amino acid sequence: CASERPGLRASGYTF.

The DNA for the CDR3 is TGTGCCAGCAGTTCAGCGGGAGTTTTAGAGACCCAGTACTTC. Protein product: CASSSAGVLETQYF. The genes are TRBV28 and TRBJ2-5, with 8 nucleotides matching TRBD2. After removal of 4 bases from V and 4 bases from J, the junction contained 5 bases not matched to a gene. Looked up from germline, CDR1 is MDHEN and CDR2 is SYDVKM. The CDR3 extends over 14 amino acids.

The chain uses TRBV19 and TRBJ2-7; 7 bases map to TRBD1. This CDR3 has 12 amino acids. With V trimmed by 6 bases and J by 5 bases, 4 bases remained unmatched. Germline CDR1 and CDR2: LNHDA and SQIVND (reference sequence). CDR3 amino acids: CASSKTGDEQYF. CDR3 coding DNA: TGTGCCAGTAGCAAAACAGGGGACGAGCAGTACTTC.

This clone came up once. V gene TRBV27 combines with J gene TRBJ2-7, with 13 nucleotides matching TRBD2. The CDR3 is 15 residues long. The V segment lost 6 bases and the J segment 6 bases; nucleotides outside the gene matches: 8. Germline CDR1 reads MNHEY; CDR2 reads SMNVEV (reference sequence). CDR3 sequence: CASSYGTSGMGEQYF. CDR3 bases: TGTGCCAGCAGCTACGGGACTAGCGGGATGGGCGAGCAGTACTTC.

This clone was recorded a few times. The chain carries TRBV11-2 and TRBJ2-3; a possible D gene is TRBD1 (6 bases). This CDR3 has 14 amino acids. Trimming removed 1 base at V and 4 bases at J, with 9 bases between. Germline CDR1 and CDR2: SGHAT and FQNNGV. The CDR3 loop reads CASSLAEGADTQYF. The DNA for the CDR3 is TGTGCCAGCAGCTTAGCCGAGGGGGCAGATACGCAGTATTTT.

This sequence joins TRBV18 and TRBJ1-1, with 7 bases fitting TRBD1. V dropped 6 bases and J dropped 1; count of bases not matched to a gene: 5. Per germline, CDR1 KGHSH and CDR2 LQKENI. The CDR3 runs to 14 residues. DNA of the CDR3: TGTGCCAGCTCCCCGGGACAGCCGAACACTGAAGCTTTCTTT. It yields the protein CASSPGQPNTEAFF.

The CDR3 loop reads CASIHPGRGGISDTQYF. The CDR3, as DNA: TGTGCCAGCATCCACCCCGGGAGGGGGGGGATTTCAGATACGCAGTATTTT. The chain has TRBV28 and TRBJ2-3; 8 bases are a match to TRBD2. The CDR3 has 17 residues. The ends lost 7 bases at V and 4 bases at J; junction bases unmatched: 16. The V gene's germline CDR1 is MDHEN and CDR2 SYDVKM.

The genes are TRBV5-1 and TRBJ2-3; 14 nucleotides match TRBD2. The trim removed 4 bases at V and 3 bases at J, leaving 4 bases unmatched. This CDR3 comprises 16 residues. Looked up from germline, CDR1 is SGHRS and CDR2 is YFSETQ. DNA of the CDR3: TGCGCCAGCAGCCAAGGGACTAGCGGGAGAACAGATACGCAGTATTTT. It translates to CASSQGTSGRTDTQYF.

The rearrangement joins TRBV5-1 to TRBJ2-7; 13 bases line up with TRBD2. CDR1 and CDR2 from the germline V gene are SGHRS and YFSETQ. The length of the CDR3 is 15 residues. Trimming took 0 bases from V and 5 from J; bases not matched to a gene: 2. CDR3 loop: CASSLAGLAGDEQYF. CDR3 in DNA: TGCGCCAGCAGCTTGGCCGGACTAGCGGGAGACGAGCAGTACTTC. Variable domain in full (rest from reference TRBV5-1 and TRBJ2-7): KAGVTQTPRYLIKTRGQQVTLSCSPISGHRSVSWYQQTPGQGLQFLFEYFSETQRNKGNFPGRFSGRQFSNSRSEMNVSTLELGDSALYLCASSLAGLAGDEQYFGPGTRLTVT.

This rearrangement joins TRBV28 to TRBJ2-7, with 7 bases aligning to TRBD2. Germline V gene data show CDR1 as MDHEN and CDR2 as SYDVKM. This CDR3 comprises 14 residues. V trimming: 1 base; J trimming: 0 bases; junction bases outside the gene matches: 0. The CDR3 region is CASSLSGGSYEQYF. The CDR3 DNA is TGTGCCAGCAGTTTATCGGGAGGCTCCTACGAGCAGTACTTC. The entire variable domain, with the rest obtained from reference TRBV28 and TRBJ2-7, is as follows: DVKVTQSSRYLVKRTGEKVFLECVQDMDHENMFWYRQDPGLGLRLIYFSYDVKMKEKGDIPEGYSVSREKKERFSLILESASTNQTSMYLCASSLSGGSYEQYFGPGTRLTVT.

The chain recombines TRBV2 with TRBJ1-3, with D possibly TRBD1 on 5 matching bases. V gave up 6 bases and J gave up 3 bases, with 15 bases separating them. Germline-derived CDR1 and CDR2 are SNHLY and FYNNEI. The CDR3 length is 15 residues. The chain's CDR3 is CASRQTGGNGNTIYF. For the CDR3, the DNA is TGTGCCAGCAGGCAGACGGGGGGAAATGGAAACACCATATATTTT. Full variable domain (remainder filled in from reference TRBV2 and TRBJ1-3): EPEVTQTPSHQVTQMGQEVILRCVPISNHLYFYWYRQILGQKVEFLVSFYNNEISEKSEIFDDQFSVERPDGSNFTLKIRSTKLEDSAMYFCASRQTGGNGNTIYFGEGSWLTVV.

The gene calls are TRBV25-1 and TRBJ1-2, with TRBD1 matching 7 bases. V shed 6 bases, J shed 8 bases, and the junction held 3 bases outside the gene matches. CDR1 is MGHDK, CDR2 SYGVNS, per germline. This CDR3 contains 11 residues. The DNA of the CDR3 is TGTGCCAGCAGATACAGGGGAGGCTACACCTTC. Residues: CASRYRGGYTF.

This clone has at least ten counts. The chain is built from TRBV6-4 and TRBJ2-3; 10 nucleotides line up with TRBD2. V was pared by 5 bases and J by 1 base, with 0 bases of the junction left unmatched. The CDR3 contains 14 residues. Germline V gene data show CDR1 as MRHNA and CDR2 as SNTAGT. The CDR3 loop reads CASSLAGGTDTQYF. In DNA form, the CDR3 reads TGTGCCAGCAGTCTAGCGGGAGGCACAGATACGCAGTATTTT.

This clone was seen more than once but under ten times. This chain connects TRBV7-9 to TRBJ1-2; 7 nucleotides match TRBD1. This CDR3 region has 13 residues. Germline CDR1 and CDR2: SEHNR and FQNEAQ (reference sequence). V shed 4 bases, J shed 2 bases, and the junction held 1 base outside the gene matches. The CDR3 sequence is CASSWTGNYGYTF. CDR3 DNA: TGTGCCAGCAGCTGGACAGGCAACTATGGCTACACCTTC. Using reference TRBV7-9 and TRBJ1-2 for the parts outside the CDR3, the full variable domain is DTGVSQNPRHKITKRGQNVTFRCDPISEHNRLYWYRQTLGQGPEFLTYFQNEAQLEKSRLLSDRFSAERPKGSFSTLEIQRTEQGDSAMYLCASSWTGNYGYTFGSGTRLTVV.

The gene calls are TRBV5-8 and TRBJ2-7; 8 positions agree with TRBD1. V was pared by 4 bases and J by 2 bases, with 8 bases of the junction left unmatched. Germline V gene data show CDR1 as SGHTS and CDR2 as YDEGEE. The CDR3 spans 15 residues. For the CDR3, the DNA is TGTGCCAGCAGCCGTACCGGGACAGGCGCCTACGAGCAGTACTTC. Translating it yields CASSRTGTGAYEQYF.

This sequence joins TRBV9 and TRBJ2-3, with 10 bases that match TRBD1. After removal of 4 bases from V and 1 base from J, the junction contained 6 bases not matched to a gene. The CDR3 is 16 amino acids. CDR1 SGDLS and CDR2 YYNGEE come from the germline V gene. CDR3 DNA: TGTGCCAGCAGCCTTGTCGGGACAGGGGGCACAGATACGCAGTATTTT. Its protein is CASSLVGTGGTDTQYF. The whole variable domain, remainder taken from reference TRBV9 and TRBJ2-3, is DSGVTQTPKHLITATGQRVTLRCSPRSGDLSVYWYQQSLDQGLQFLIQYYNGEERAKGNILERFSAQQFPDLHSELNLSSLELGDSALYFCASSLVGTGGTDTQYFGPGTRLTVL.